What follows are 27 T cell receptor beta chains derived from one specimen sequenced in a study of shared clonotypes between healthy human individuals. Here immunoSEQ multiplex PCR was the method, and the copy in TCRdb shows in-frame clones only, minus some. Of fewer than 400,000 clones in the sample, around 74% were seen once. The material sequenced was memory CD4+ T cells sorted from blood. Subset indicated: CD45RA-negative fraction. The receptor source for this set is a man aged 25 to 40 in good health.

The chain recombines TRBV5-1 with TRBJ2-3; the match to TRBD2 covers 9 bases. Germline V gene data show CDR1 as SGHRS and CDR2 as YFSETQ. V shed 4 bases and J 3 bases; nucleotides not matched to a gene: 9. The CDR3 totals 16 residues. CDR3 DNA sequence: TGCGCCAGCAGCGAACCCCGACTAGCGGAAACAGATACGCAGTATTTT. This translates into CASSEPRLAETDTQYF.

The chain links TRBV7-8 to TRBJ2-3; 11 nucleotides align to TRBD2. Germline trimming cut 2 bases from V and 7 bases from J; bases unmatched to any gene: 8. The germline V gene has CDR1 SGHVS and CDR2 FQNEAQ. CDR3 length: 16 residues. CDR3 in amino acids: CASSLRGTSGPHTQYF. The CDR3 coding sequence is TGTGCCAGCAGCTTACGGGGGACTAGCGGCCCCCATACGCAGTATTTT. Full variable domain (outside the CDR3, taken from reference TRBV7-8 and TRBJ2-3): GAGVSQSPRYKVAKRGQDVALRCDPISGHVSLFWYQQALGQGPEFLTYFQNEAQLDKSGLPSDRFFAERPEGSVSTLKIQRTQQEDSAVYLCASSLRGTSGPHTQYFGPGTRLTVL.

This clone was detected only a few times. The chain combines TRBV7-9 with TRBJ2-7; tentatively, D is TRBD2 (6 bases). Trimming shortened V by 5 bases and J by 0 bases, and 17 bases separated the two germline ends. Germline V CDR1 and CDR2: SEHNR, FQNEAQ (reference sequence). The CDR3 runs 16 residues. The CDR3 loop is CASSEAGQGSSYEQYF. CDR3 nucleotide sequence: TGTGCCAGCAGCGAGGCGGGGCAGGGAAGCTCCTACGAGCAGTACTTC.

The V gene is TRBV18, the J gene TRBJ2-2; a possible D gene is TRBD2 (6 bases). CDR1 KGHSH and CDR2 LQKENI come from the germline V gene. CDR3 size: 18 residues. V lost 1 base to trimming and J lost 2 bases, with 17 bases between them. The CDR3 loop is CASSPREVTGPNTGELFF. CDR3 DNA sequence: TGTGCCAGCTCACCACGGGAGGTAACGGGACCTAACACCGGGGAGCTGTTTTTT.

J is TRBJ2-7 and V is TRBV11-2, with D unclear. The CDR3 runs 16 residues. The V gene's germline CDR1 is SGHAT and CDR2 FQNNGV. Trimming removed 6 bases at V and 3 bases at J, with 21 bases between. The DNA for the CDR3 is TGTGCCAGCAGAAAAGAACTGACCGAGGTGAGCTACGAGCAGTACTTC. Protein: CASRKELTEVSYEQYF. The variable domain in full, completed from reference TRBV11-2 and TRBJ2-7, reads EAGVAQSPRYKIIEKRQSVAFWCNPISGHATLYWYQQILGQGPKLLIQFQNNGVVDDSQLPKDRFSAERLKGVDSTLKIQPAKLEDSAVYLCASRKELTEVSYEQYFGPGTRLTVT.

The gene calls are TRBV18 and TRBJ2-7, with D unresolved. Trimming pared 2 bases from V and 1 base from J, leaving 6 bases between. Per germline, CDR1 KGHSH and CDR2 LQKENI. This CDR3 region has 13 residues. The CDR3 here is CASSPFSSYEQYF. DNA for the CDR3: TGTGCCAGCTCACCATTCTCTTCCTACGAGCAGTACTTC.

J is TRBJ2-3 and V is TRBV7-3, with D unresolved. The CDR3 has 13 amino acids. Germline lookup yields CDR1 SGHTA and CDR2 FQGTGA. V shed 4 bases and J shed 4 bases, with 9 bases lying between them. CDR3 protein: CASSSSTPDTQYF. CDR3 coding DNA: TGTGCCAGCAGCTCCTCGACTCCAGATACGCAGTATTTT. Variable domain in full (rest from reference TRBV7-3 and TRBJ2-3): GAGVSQTPSNKVTEKGKYVELRCDPISGHTALYWYRQSLGQGPEFLIYFQGTGAADDSGLPNDRFFAVRPEGSVSTLKIQRTERGDSAVYLCASSSSTPDTQYFGPGTRLTVL.

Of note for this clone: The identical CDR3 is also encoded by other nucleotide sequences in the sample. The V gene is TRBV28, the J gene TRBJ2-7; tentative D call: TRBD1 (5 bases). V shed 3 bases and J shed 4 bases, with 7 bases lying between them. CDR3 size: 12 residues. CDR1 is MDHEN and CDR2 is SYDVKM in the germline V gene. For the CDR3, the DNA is TGTGCCAGCAGTTTCAGGGAATACGAGCAGTACTTC. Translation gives CASSFREYEQYF.

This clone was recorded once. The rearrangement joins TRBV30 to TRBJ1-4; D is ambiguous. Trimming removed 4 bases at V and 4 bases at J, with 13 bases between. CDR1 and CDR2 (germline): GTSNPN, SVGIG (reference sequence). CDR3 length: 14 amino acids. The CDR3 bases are TGTGCCTGGAAAGGTTGGGCGTTTAATGAAAAACTGTTTTTT. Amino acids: CAWKGWAFNEKLFF.

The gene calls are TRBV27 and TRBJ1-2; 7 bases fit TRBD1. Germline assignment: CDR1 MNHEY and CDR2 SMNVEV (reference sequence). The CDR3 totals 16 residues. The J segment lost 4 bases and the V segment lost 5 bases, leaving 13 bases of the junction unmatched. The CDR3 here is CASSPWQGDMGYGYTF. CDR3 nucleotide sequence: TGTGCCAGCAGTCCCTGGCAGGGGGATATGGGCTATGGCTACACCTTC.

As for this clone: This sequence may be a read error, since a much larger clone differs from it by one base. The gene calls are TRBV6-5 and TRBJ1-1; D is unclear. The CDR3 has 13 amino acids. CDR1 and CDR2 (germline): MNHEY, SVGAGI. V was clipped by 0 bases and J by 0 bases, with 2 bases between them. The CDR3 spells CASSYSMNTEAFF. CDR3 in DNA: TGTGCCAGCAGTTACTCTATGAACACTGAAGCTTTCTTT.

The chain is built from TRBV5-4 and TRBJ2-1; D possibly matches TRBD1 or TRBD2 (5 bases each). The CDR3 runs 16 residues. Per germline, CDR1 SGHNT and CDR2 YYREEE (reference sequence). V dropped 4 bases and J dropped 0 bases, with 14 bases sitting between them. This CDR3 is CASSRDGRSSYNEQFF. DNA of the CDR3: TGTGCCAGCAGCAGGGACGGTAGGAGCTCCTACAATGAGCAGTTCTTC.

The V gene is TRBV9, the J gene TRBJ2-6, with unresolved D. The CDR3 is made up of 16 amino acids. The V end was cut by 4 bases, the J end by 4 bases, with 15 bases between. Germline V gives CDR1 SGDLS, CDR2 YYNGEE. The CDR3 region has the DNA TGTGCCAGCAGCCCAACCCCGAACTCCGGGGCCAACGTCCTGACTTTC. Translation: CASSPTPNSGANVLTF.

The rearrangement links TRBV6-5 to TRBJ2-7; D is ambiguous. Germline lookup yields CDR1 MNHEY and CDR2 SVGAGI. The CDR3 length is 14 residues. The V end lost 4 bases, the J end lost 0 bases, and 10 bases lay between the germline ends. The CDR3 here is CASSSEPFSYEQYF. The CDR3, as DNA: TGTGCCAGCAGTTCAGAGCCATTCTCCTACGAGCAGTACTTC.

The CDR3 coding sequence is TGTGCCACCAGCACCGCCACAGATACGCAGTATTTT. Translation gives CATSTATDTQYF. The rearrangement joins TRBV15 to TRBJ2-3; D unresolved. The CDR3 sequence is 12 residues long. Trimming stripped 4 bases from V and 2 bases from J, with 4 bases between. Germline V gene lookup returns CDR1 LNHNV and CDR2 YYDKDF (reference sequence). Variable domain in full (rest from reference TRBV15 and TRBJ2-3): DAMVIQNPRYQVTQFGKPVTLSCSQTLNHNVMYWYQQKSSQAPKLLFHYYDKDFNNEADTPDNFQSRRPNTSFCFLDIRSPGLGDTAMYLCATSTATDTQYFGPGTRLTVL.

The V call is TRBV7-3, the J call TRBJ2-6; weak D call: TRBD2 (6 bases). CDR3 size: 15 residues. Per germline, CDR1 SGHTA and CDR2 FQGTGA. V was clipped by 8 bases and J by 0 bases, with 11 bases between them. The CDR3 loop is CASRGSSSGANVLTF. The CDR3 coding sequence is TGTGCCAGCCGGGGGTCAAGCTCTGGGGCCAACGTCCTGACTTTC.

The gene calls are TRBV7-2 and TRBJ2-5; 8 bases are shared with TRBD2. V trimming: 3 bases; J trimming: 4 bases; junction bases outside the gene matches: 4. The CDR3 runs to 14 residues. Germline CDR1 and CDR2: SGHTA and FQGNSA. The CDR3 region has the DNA TGTGCCAGCAGCTTTCAGGCGGGGGGAGAGACCCAGTACTTC. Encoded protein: CASSFQAGGETQYF. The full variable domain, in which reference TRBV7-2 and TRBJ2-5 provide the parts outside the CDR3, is GAGVSQSPSNKVTEKGKDVELRCDPISGHTALYWYRQSLGQGLEFLIYFQGNSAPDKSGLPSDRFSAERTGGSVSTLTIQRTQQEDSAVYLCASSFQAGGETQYFGPGTRLLVL.

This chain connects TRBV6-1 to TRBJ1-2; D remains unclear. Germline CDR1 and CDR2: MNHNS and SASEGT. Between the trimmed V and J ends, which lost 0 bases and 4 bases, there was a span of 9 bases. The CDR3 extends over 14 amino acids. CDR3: CASSEAPASYGYTF. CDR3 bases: TGTGCCAGCAGTGAAGCGCCAGCAAGCTATGGCTACACCTTC.

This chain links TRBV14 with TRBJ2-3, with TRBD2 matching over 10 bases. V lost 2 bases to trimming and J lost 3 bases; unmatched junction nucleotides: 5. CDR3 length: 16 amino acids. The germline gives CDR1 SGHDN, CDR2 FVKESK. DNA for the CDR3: TGTGCCAGCAGCCAAATAGCGGGAGGAATGACAGATACGCAGTATTTT. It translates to CASSQIAGGMTDTQYF.

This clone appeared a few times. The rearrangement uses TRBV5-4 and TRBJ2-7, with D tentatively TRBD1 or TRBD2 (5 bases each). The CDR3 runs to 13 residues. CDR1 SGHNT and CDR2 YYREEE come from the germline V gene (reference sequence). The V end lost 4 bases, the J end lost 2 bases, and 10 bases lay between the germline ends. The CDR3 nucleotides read TGTGCCAGCAGCCTGAGGGACGCCTACGAGCAGTACTTC. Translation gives CASSLRDAYEQYF.

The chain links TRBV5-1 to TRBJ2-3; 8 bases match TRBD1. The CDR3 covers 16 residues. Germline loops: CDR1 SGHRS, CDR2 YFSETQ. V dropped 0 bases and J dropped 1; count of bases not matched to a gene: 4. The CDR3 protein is CASSLGGTGGTDTQYF. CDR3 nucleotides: TGCGCCAGCAGCTTGGGAGGGACAGGTGGCACAGATACGCAGTATTTT. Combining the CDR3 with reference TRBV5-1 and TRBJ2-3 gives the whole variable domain KAGVTQTPRYLIKTRGQQVTLSCSPISGHRSVSWYQQTPGQGLQFLFEYFSETQRNKGNFPGRFSGRQFSNSRSEMNVSTLELGDSALYLCASSLGGTGGTDTQYFGPGTRLTVL.

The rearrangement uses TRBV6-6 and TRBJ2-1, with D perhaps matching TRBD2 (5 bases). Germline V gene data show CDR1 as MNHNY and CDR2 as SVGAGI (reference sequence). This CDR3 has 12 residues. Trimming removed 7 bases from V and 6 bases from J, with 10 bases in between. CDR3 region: CASTLAGNEQFF. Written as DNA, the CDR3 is TGTGCCAGCACCCTAGCAGGCAATGAGCAGTTCTTC.

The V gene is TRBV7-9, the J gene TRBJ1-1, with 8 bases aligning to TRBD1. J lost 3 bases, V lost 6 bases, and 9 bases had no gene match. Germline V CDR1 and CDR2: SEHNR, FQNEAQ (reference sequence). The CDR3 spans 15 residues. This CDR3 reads CASSDQGAIYTEAFF. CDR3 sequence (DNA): TGTGCCAGCAGTGACCAGGGGGCGATATACACTGAAGCTTTCTTT.

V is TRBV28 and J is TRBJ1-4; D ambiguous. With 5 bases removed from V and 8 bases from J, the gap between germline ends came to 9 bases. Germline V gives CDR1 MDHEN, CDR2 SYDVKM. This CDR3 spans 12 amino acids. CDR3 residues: CASSQQREKLFF. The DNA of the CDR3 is TGTGCCAGCAGTCAACAAAGGGAAAAACTGTTTTTT.

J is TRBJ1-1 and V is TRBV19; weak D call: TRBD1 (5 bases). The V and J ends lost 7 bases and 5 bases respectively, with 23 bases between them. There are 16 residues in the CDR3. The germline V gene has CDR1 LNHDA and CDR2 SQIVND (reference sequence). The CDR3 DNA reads TGTGCCAGTACCCTAACGGGGGGGATGCTGGGGACTGAAGCTTTCTTT. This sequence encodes CASTLTGGMLGTEAFF.

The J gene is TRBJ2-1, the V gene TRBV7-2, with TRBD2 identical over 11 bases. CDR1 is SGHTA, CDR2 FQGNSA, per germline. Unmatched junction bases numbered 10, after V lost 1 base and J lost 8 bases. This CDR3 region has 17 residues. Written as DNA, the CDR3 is TGTGCCAGCAGCTTAGTGAGTAGCGGGAGGGTGTTCCATGAGCAGTTCTTC. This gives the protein CASSLVSSGRVFHEQFF.

The CDR3 region has the DNA TGTGCCAGCAGTTCCGGGGCAGGCGCCGGGGAGCTGTTTTTT. Its protein product is CASSSGAGAGELFF. This rearrangement joins TRBV27 to TRBJ2-2; TRBD1 or TRBD2 may be the D gene (5 bases each). Germline CDR1 MNHEY, CDR2 SMNVEV (reference sequence). Between the trimmed V and J ends, which lost 4 bases and 6 bases, there was a span of 12 bases. The CDR3 length is 14 residues.